These 2 T cell receptor delta chains came from one sample sequenced in a study of gamma-delta chains in newborns, infants, children. TCRdb ran CATT on the reads. The sample lists more than 6,000 delta-chain clones; 1.9% were seen once. The material sequenced was blood. The receptors were sampled from a child who was a newborn, infant or young child, either healthy, febrile or measles-vaccinated (not recorded which).

This clone is categorized as medium-sized. The sample holds other DNA sequences that translate to the same CDR3. The rearrangement links TRDV2 to TRDJ3; TRDD3 matches at 9 bases. This CDR3 contains 18 residues. V trimming: 0 bases; J trimming: 0 bases; junction bases outside the gene matches: 2. Per germline, CDR1 GEAIGNYY and CDR2 EKD. The CDR3 spells CACDTGGYLSWDTRQMFF. CDR3 coding DNA: TGTGCCTGTGACACCGGGGGATACCTCTCCTGGGACACCCGACAGATGTTTTTC.

This clone was picked up a small number of times. This sequence may be a read error, since a much larger clone differs from it by one base. The genes are TRDV2 and TRDJ3; 10 bases match TRDD3. V gave up 1 base and J gave up 0 bases; unmatched junction bases: 5. CDR3 length equals 19 residues. CDR1 is GEAIGNYY, CDR2 EKD, per germline. CDR3 nucleotides: TGTGCCTGTGACACGACTGGGGGATCGATCTCCTGGGACACCCGACAGATGTTTTTC. The encoded protein is CACDTTGGSISWDTRQMFF.